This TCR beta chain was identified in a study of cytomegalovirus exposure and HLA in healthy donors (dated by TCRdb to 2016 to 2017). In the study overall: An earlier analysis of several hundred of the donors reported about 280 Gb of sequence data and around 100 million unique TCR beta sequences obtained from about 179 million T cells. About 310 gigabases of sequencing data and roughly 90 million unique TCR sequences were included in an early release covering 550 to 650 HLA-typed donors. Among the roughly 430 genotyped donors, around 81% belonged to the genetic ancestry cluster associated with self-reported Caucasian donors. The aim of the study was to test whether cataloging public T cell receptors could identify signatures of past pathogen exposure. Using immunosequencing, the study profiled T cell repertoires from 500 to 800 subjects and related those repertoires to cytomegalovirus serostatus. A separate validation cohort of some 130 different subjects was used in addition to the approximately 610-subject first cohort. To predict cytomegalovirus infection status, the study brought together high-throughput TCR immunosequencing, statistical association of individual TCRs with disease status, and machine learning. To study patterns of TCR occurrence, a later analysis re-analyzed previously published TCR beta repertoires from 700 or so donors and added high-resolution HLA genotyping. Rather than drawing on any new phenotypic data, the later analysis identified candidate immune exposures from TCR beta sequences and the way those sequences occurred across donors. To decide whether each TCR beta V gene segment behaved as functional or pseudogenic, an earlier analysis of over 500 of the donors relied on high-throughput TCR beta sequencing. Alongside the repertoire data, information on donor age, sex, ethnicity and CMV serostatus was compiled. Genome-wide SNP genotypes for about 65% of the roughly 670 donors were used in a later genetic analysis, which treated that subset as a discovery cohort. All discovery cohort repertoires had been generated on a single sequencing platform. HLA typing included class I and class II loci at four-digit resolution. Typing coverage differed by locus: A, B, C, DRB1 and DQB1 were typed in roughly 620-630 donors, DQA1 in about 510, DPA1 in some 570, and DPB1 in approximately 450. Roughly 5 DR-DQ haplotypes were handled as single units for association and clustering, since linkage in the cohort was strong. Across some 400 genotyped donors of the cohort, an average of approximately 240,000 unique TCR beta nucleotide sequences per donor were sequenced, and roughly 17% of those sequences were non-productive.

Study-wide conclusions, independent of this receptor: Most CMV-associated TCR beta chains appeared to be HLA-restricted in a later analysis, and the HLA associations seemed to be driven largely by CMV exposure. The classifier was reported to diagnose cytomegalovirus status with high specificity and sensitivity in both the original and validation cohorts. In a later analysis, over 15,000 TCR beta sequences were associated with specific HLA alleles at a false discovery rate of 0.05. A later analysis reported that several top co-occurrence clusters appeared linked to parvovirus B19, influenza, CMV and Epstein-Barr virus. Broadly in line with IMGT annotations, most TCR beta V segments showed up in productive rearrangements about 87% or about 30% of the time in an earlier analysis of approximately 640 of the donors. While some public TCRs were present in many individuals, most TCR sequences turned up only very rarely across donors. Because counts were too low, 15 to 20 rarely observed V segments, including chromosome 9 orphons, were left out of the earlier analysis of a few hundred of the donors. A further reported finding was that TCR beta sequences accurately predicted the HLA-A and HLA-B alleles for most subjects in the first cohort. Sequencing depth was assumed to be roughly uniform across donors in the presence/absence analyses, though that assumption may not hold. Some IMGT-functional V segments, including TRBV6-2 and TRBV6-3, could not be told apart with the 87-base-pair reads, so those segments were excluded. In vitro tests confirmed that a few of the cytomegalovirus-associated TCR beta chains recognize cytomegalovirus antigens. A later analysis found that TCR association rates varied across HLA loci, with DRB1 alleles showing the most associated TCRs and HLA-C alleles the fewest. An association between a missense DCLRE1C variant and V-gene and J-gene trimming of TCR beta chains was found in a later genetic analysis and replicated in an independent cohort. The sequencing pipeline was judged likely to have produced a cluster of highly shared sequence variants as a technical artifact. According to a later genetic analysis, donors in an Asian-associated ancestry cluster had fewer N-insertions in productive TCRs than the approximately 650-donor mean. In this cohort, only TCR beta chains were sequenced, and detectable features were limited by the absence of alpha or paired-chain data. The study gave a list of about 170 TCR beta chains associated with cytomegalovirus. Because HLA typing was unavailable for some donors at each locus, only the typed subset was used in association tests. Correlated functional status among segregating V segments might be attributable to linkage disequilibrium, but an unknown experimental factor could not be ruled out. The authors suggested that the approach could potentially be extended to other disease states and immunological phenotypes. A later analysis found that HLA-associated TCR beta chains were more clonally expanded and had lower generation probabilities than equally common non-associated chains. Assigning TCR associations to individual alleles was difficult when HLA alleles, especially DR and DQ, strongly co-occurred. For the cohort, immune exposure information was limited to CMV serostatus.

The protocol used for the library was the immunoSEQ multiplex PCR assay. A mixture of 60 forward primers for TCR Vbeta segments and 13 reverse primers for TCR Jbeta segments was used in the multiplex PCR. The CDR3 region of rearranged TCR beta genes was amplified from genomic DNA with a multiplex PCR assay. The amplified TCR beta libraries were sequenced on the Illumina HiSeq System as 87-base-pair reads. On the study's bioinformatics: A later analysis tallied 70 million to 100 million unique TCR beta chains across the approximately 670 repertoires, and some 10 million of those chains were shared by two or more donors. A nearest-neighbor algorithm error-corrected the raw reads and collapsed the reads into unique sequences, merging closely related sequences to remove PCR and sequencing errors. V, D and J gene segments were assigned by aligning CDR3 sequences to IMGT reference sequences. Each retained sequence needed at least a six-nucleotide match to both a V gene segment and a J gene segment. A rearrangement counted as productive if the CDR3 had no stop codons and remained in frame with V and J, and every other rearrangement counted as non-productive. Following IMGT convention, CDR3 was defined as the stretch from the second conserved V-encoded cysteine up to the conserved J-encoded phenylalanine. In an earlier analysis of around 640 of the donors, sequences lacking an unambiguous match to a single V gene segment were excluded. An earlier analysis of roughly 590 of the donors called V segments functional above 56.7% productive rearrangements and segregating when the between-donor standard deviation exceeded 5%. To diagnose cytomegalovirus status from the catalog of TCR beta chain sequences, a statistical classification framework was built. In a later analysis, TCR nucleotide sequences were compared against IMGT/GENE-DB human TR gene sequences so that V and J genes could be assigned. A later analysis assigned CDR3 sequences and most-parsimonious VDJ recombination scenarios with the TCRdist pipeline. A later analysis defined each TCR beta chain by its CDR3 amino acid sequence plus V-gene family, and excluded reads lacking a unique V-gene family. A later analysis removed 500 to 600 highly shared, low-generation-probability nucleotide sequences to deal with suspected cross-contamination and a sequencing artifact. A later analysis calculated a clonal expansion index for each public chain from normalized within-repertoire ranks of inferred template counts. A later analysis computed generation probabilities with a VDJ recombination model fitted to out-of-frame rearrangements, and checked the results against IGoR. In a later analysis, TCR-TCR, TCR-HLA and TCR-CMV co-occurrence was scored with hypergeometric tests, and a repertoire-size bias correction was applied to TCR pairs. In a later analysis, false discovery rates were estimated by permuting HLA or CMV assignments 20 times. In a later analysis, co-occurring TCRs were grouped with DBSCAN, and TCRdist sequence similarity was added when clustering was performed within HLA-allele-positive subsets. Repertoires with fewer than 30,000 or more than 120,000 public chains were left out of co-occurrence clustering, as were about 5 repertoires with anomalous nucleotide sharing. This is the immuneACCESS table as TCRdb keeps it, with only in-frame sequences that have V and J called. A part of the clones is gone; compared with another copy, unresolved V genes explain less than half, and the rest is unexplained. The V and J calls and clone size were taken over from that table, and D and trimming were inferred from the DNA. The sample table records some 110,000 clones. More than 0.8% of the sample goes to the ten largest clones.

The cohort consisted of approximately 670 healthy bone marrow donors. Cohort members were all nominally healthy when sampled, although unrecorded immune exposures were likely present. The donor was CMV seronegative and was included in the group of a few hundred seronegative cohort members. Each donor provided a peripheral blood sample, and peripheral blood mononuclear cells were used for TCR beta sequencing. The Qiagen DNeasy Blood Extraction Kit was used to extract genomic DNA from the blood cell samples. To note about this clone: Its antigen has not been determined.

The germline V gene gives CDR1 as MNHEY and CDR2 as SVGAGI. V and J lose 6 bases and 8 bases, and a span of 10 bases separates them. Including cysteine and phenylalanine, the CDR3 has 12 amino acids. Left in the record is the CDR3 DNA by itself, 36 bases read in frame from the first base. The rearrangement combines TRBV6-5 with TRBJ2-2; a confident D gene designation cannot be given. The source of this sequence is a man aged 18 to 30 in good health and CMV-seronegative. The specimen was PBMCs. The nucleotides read TGTGCCAGCAGACCGCTAGGAGGGGAGCTGTTTTTT. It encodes CASRPLGGELFF.